The rows below give T cell receptor beta chains drawn from one sample of a study of cytomegalovirus exposure and HLA in healthy donors. Generated by immunoSEQ multiplex PCR, the TCRdb table keeps only in-frame clones and is missing some. Among about 240,000 clones listed, approximately 83% were seen once. The specimen sequenced was PBMCs. These receptors originate from a woman in her 30s in good health and CMV-seropositive. Both conserved end residues are part of each CDR3. The D gene is left open where the match is weak. A clone size is listed for some rows: how often the clone was seen (once, few, many), or a class if it is expanded.

d_gene	abundance	v_gene	j_gene	CDR3aa
NA	NA	TRBV2	TRBJ1-5	CASSESGQPQHF
NA	NA	TRBV7-6	TRBJ2-7	CASSQSPLYEQYF
TRBD1	NA	TRBV11-2	TRBJ1-2	CASSLGQGGFGGYTF
NA	once	TRBV5-1	TRBJ1-2	CASSRDAADPYGYTF
TRBD2	NA	TRBV7-9	TRBJ2-2	CASSLRGGTGELFF
NA	NA	TRBV19	TRBJ1-3	CATMPSRGQSSGNTIYF
NA	once	TRBV2	TRBJ2-2	CASRGTGWGNTGELFF
NA	NA	TRBV11-1	TRBJ2-3	CASSLGVFTDTQYF
TRBD2	NA	TRBV5-1	TRBJ2-1	CASSLGLAQTNEQFF
NA	NA	TRBV10-2	TRBJ1-3	CASSEPSQGTNTIYF
NA	NA	TRBV5-1	TRBJ2-5	CASSLGARQETQYF